Detailed here is one TCR beta chain. Its antigen is currently unknown. The data belong to a study of OX40 agonist ivuxolimab in advanced cancers. Looking at the study overall: As their treatment, patients were administered ivuxolimab, an agonistic anti-OX40 (CD134) antibody. Patients undergoing dose escalation presented with hepatocellular carcinoma, melanoma, renal cell or head and neck cancer. The study, taken as a whole, reports: Also present in some nonresponders was a low level of normalized T-cell clonal expansion.

Produced via immunoSEQ multiplex PCR; TCRdb's table is partial and in-frame only. This sample has about 30,000 clones, with about nine tenths found just once. Losses at the gene ends were 5 bases for V and 4 bases for J; bases not matched to a gene: 3. Germline V gene data show CDR1 as LNHDA and CDR2 as SQIVND (reference sequence). The CDR3 consists of 15 residues. This chain connects TRBV19 to TRBJ2-7; 15 positions agree with TRBD2. The sequenced sample was CD4+ or CD8+ T cells sorted from blood, obtained in a trial of the OX40 agonist ivuxolimab. This clonotype originated in an adult with an advanced solid tumor such as melanoma, head and neck, liver or kidney cancer. CDR3 in DNA: TGTGCCAGTAGTGGGACTAGCGGGAGGAGGTACGAGCAGTACTTC. Its translation is CASSGTSGRRYEQYF. Full variable domain (missing parts from reference TRBV19 and TRBJ2-7): DGGITQSPKYLFRKEGQNVTLSCEQNLNHDAMYWYRQDPGQGLRLIYYSQIVNDFQKGDIAEGYSVSREKKESFPLTVTSAQKNPTAFYLCASSGTSGRRYEQYFGPGTRLTVT.